A single sample is the source of the 22 T cell receptor beta chains below, sequenced in a study of T cell responses to AZD1222 COVID-19 vaccine. Sequenced by immunoSEQ multiplex PCR; TCRdb stores in-frame clones only, minus some. The sample records 85,000 to 100,000 clones, about nine tenths being singletons. Sample: peripheral blood, taken on day 0 of AZD1222 vaccination. Receptors originate from an adult in good health.

This chain connects TRBV5-4 to TRBJ2-1, with TRBD2 matching 7 bases. The trim removed 1 base at V and 4 bases at J, leaving 2 bases unmatched. Germline lookup yields CDR1 SGHNT and CDR2 YYREEE (reference sequence). This CDR3 region has 14 residues. DNA for the CDR3: TGTGCCAGCAGCTTGACTAGCGTTTACAATGAGCAGTTCTTC. Its translation: CASSLTSVYNEQFF.

The V call is TRBV4-1, the J call TRBJ1-1, with TRBD1 identical over 9 bases. V was clipped by 4 bases and J by 2 bases; unmatched bases: 8. CDR1 is MGHRA, CDR2 YSYEKL, per germline. The CDR3 consists of 16 residues. This chain's CDR3 is CASSPPNRGRNTEAFF. CDR3 DNA sequence: TGCGCCAGCAGCCCGCCAAACAGGGGGCGAAACACTGAAGCTTTCTTT.

The chain recombines TRBV28 with TRBJ2-7; 10 nucleotides align to TRBD1. V was clipped by 7 bases and J by 5 bases; unmatched bases: 8. CDR3 size: 14 residues. The germline V gene encodes CDR1 MDHEN and CDR2 SYDVKM. The CDR3 loop is CASTSGQGSHEQYF. DNA of the CDR3: TGTGCCAGCACTTCGGGACAGGGGTCCCACGAGCAGTACTTC.

The chain couples TRBV28 to TRBJ2-7; 8 positions match TRBD1. Germline V gene sequence: CDR1 MDHEN, CDR2 SYDVKM. V shed 4 bases and J 2 bases; nucleotides not matched to a gene: 7. The CDR3 has 15 residues. The CDR3 sequence is CASSSDRGGTYEQYF. For the CDR3, the DNA is TGTGCCAGCAGTTCCGACAGGGGAGGAACCTACGAGCAGTACTTC.

The V call is TRBV6-5, the J call TRBJ2-7; 8 bases align to TRBD2. CDR3 length equals 15 residues. Trimming at V came to 7 bases and at J to 6 bases, leaving 14 bases not matched to a gene. Germline V gene data show CDR1 as MNHEY and CDR2 as SVGAGI. The CDR3 is CASTGFKAGVIEQYF. Here the CDR3 DNA reads TGTGCCAGCACAGGGTTTAAAGCGGGAGTTATCGAGCAGTACTTC.

This sequence joins TRBV27 and TRBJ1-5; 7 bases agree with TRBD1. The ends lost 4 bases at V and 6 bases at J; junction bases unmatched: 6. CDR1 and CDR2 from the germline V gene are MNHEY and SMNVEV (reference sequence). This CDR3 comprises 14 residues. The chain's CDR3 is CASSSEGGGQPQHF. Written as DNA, the CDR3 is TGTGCCAGCAGTTCGGAAGGGGGCGGTCAGCCCCAGCATTTT.

CDR3 sequence (DNA): TGCAGTGCCAGGCCTCTCAATGAGCAGTTCTTC. It encodes CSARPLNEQFF. The chain joins TRBV20-1 to TRBJ2-1, with D hard to call. The CDR3 has 11 residues. Trimming left V 6 bases short and J 6 bases short, with 9 bases between. Germline V gene lookup returns CDR1 DFQATT and CDR2 SNEGSKA (reference sequence).

The chain recombines TRBV9 with TRBJ2-5; D is ambiguous. V lost 1 base, J lost 1 base, and 5 bases lay in between. The CDR3 is made up of 13 amino acids. The germline CDR1 and CDR2 sequences are SGDLS and YYNGEE. In nucleotides, the CDR3 is TGTGCCAGCAGCGTAAACCCCCAAGAGACCCAGTACTTC. This translates into CASSVNPQETQYF. The full variable domain, its missing parts supplied by reference TRBV9 and TRBJ2-5, is DSGVTQTPKHLITATGQRVTLRCSPRSGDLSVYWYQQSLDQGLQFLIQYYNGEERAKGNILERFSAQQFPDLHSELNLSSLELGDSALYFCASSVNPQETQYFGPGTRLLVL.

V gene TRBV21-1 combines with J gene TRBJ2-2; TRBD1 was called by the table and not checked on the DNA. TRBV21-1 is shown as a pseudogene. There are 18 residues in the CDR3. CDR3 protein: CASSKHGGGTGITGELFF. The CDR3, as DNA: TGTGCCAGCAGCAAACATGGGGGCGGGACAGGAATCACCGGGGAGCTGTTTTTT.

The chain joins TRBV30 to TRBJ2-5; tentative D call: TRBD2 (6 bases). V dropped 1 base and J dropped 5 bases, with 11 bases sitting between them. The CDR3 runs to 13 residues. Germline V gene data show CDR1 as GTSNPN and CDR2 as SVGIG (reference sequence). The CDR3 DNA sequence: TGTGCCTGGAGTGGGAGGGGCCGGGAGACCCAGTACTTC. Its protein product is CAWSGRGRETQYF.

The chain joins TRBV4-2 to TRBJ2-7; 9 bases align to TRBD2. The J segment lost 4 bases and the V segment lost 0 bases, leaving 7 bases of the junction unmatched. The length of the CDR3 is 16 residues. The germline V gene has CDR1 LGHNA and CDR2 YNFKEQ. The CDR3 loop reads CASSQELAGTRYEQYF. The CDR3 nucleotides read TGTGCCAGCAGCCAAGAGCTAGCGGGGACGAGGTACGAGCAGTACTTC.

The chain couples TRBV12-5 to TRBJ1-4; D not certain. V dropped 6 bases and J dropped 3 bases, with 11 bases sitting between them. Germline lookup yields CDR1 LGHNT and CDR2 FRNRAP. CDR3 length: 14 amino acids. The CDR3 sequence is CASGVSGSNEKLFF. The CDR3 DNA follows: TGTGCTAGTGGGGTGAGCGGTTCTAATGAAAAACTGTTTTTT.

The chain employs TRBV2 and TRBJ2-2; tentatively, D is TRBD1 or TRBD2 (6 bases each). Germline V gene sequence: CDR1 SNHLY, CDR2 FYNNEI. The germline V and J ends were trimmed by 6 bases and 1 base, with 15 bases remaining between them. The CDR3 contains 16 residues. The DNA of the CDR3 is TGTGCCAGCAGGAAAGGGGGACTGATGAACACCGGGGAGCTGTTTTTT. Translated: CASRKGGLMNTGELFF.

This clone showed up just a few times. V gene TRBV7-2 combines with J gene TRBJ2-2; D is perhaps TRBD1 (6 bases). CDR3 size: 15 residues. Trimming stripped 0 bases from V and 6 bases from J, with 11 bases between. Per the germline V gene, CDR1 is SGHTA and CDR2 is FQGNSA. The CDR3 sequence is CASSLARGGAGELFF. In nucleotides, the CDR3 is TGTGCCAGCAGCTTAGCCAGGGGTGGGGCCGGGGAGCTGTTTTTT.

V and J are TRBV2 and TRBJ1-1, with a weak D call TRBD1 (6 bases). This CDR3 region has 13 residues. Trimming took off 5 bases at V and 3 bases at J, with 10 bases between the two ends. The V gene's germline CDR1 is SNHLY and CDR2 FYNNEI. CDR3 in DNA: TGTGCCAGCAGTAGGGACACCTACACTGAAGCTTTCTTT. This encodes CASSRDTYTEAFF.

The V and J genes are TRBV11-3 and TRBJ2-7, with a weak D call TRBD2 (6 bases). Germline V CDR1 and CDR2: SGHNT, YENEEA. The CDR3 totals 15 residues. Trimming removed 4 bases from V and 6 bases from J, with 19 bases in between. The CDR3 nucleotides are TGTGCCAGCAGCTCCAAACCCCCACGGAGGGGCGAGCAGTACTTC. Protein sequence: CASSSKPPRRGEQYF. The full variable domain, with the rest looked up from reference TRBV11-3 and TRBJ2-7, is EAGVVQSPRYKIIEKKQPVAFWCNPISGHNTLYWYLQNLGQGPELLIRYENEEAVDDSQLPKDRFSAERLKGVDSTLKIQPAELGDSAVYLCASSSKPPRRGEQYFGPGTRLTVT.

The chain combines TRBV7-8 with TRBJ1-2; a weak D match, TRBD1 (5 bases). With 4 bases removed from V and 6 bases from J, the gap between germline ends came to 15 bases. The CDR3 sequence is 14 residues long. Germline CDR1 SGHVS, CDR2 FQNEAQ. The CDR3 DNA reads TGTGCCAGCAGCTCGACTACCTGGGGGAATGGCTACACCTTC. Protein: CASSSTTWGNGYTF.

The genes are TRBV5-8 and TRBJ1-5, with unresolved D. The ends were cut back, 0 bases at V and 0 bases at J, with 4 bases in the middle. CDR3 size: 14 residues. CDR1 and CDR2 from the germline V gene are SGHTS and YDEGEE. The CDR3 here is CASSLVSSNQPQHF. CDR3 nucleotide sequence: TGTGCCAGCAGCTTGGTGTCTAGCAATCAGCCCCAGCATTTT.

This rearrangement joins TRBV3-1 (or the pseudogene TRBV3-2) to TRBJ2-3; no clear D. Looked up from germline, CDR1 is LGHDT and CDR2 is YNNKEL (reference sequence). Between the trimmed V and J ends, which lost 4 bases and 5 bases, there was a span of 10 bases. The CDR3 totals 13 residues. CDR3 in DNA: TGTGCCAGCAGCCCTCCTACTGGAGATACGCAGTATTTT. Residues: CASSPPTGDTQYF.

The chain uses TRBV6-1 and TRBJ1-2, with D maybe TRBD1 (5 bases). CDR1 is MNHNS and CDR2 is SASEGT in the germline V gene. Trimming stripped 4 bases from V and 0 bases from J, with 21 bases between. The CDR3 totals 18 residues. For the CDR3, the DNA is TGTGCCAGCAGTGCGACAGCACTCTCCACACTTTCTAACTATGGCTACACCTTC. It translates to CASSATALSTLSNYGYTF.

The chain joins TRBV5-5 to TRBJ2-2, with D perhaps matching TRBD2 (6 bases). The CDR3 runs 16 residues. Trimming stripped 3 bases from V and 4 bases from J, with 16 bases between. Germline lookup yields CDR1 SGHKS and CDR2 YYEKEE (reference sequence). The CDR3 nucleotides read TGTGCCAGCAGCTCAGAGACTAGTCGGGTCACCGGGGAGCTGTTTTTT. Its translation: CASSSETSRVTGELFF.

This chain uses TRBV6-1 with TRBJ1-1; D remains ambiguous. The V and J ends lost 3 bases and 3 bases respectively, with 8 bases between them. Germline-derived CDR1 and CDR2 are MNHNS and SASEGT. The CDR3 loop spans 13 amino acids. The CDR3 loop reads CASSDGTHTEAFF. The DNA for the CDR3 is TGTGCCAGCAGTGATGGCACTCACACTGAAGCTTTCTTT.